This T cell receptor beta chain was sequenced for a study of post-analysis software for immune sequencing data (dated by TCRdb to between 2014 and 2017). About the investigation overall: Disease courses on record covered relapsing-remitting, secondary progressive and progressive-relapsing multiple sclerosis, though some patients had no subtype annotation. The patient repertoires were compared against around eleven previously published healthy control repertoires obtained from donors aged roughly 6 to 25 years. A subset of samples was prepared in parallel using single-end sample barcoding, then pooled and co-amplified after Illumina adapter ligation.

This clonotype was picked up a small number of times. Its antigen target is currently unknown. No much larger clone exists at a distance of one base, and base qualities are not known. Receptor libraries were prepared by PCR. Sequencer: Illumina HiSeq 2500. To reduce PCR and sequencing biases, unique molecular identifiers were built into the TCR beta cDNA libraries. About 500,000 cDNA molecules were obtained per 1 to 10 million input T cells, so each molecule approximated one T cell. The same protocol used for the earlier healthy control dataset was applied to prepare and sequence the patient libraries. Samples belonging to the same batch were prepared together, multiplexed and sequenced on a shared HiSeq lane. Processing in the source paper ran as follows. MIGEC was used to process the raw barcoded reads, and molecular identifier groups with only a single read were discarded before consensus assembly and CDR3 extraction. Clonotype tables were post-analysed with VDJtools, and diversity was normalized by down-sampling all datasets to the smallest sample size. In repertoire overlap clustering, CDR3 amino acid sequences, but not nucleotide sequences, were matched to correct batch-related cross-sample contamination. Starting from the raw public reads, TCRdb applied fastp trimming at Q25, assembled clones with MiXCR and retained in-frame beta chains. Rows with a matching CDR3 protein are joined into one entry that keeps the most common DNA and genes. The V and J calls reflect TCRdb's pipeline rather than the authors' work. The sample records roughly 580,000 distinct CDR3 sequences, 44% of which are singletons. Jointly, the top ten make up about 1.8% of the sample.

From V the trimming removes 4 bases and from J it removes 8 bases, while the gene matches leave 6 bases of the junction unaccounted for. The CDR3, cysteine through phenylalanine, is 14 amino acids long. Only the CDR3 DNA is retained, 42 bases long and in frame from the first base. The paper's findings and limits, for the study overall: Multiple sclerosis patients had significantly lower normalized Chao1 diversity than controls, a result that suggests substantial peripheral T-cell clonal expansion. Significantly higher frequencies in patients than in controls were found for roughly 5 TRBV segments, including TRBV5-6, TRBV5-1 and TRBV20-1. Direct clustering with F measure showed strong co-clustering of samples prepared in the same batch, prompting a batch-effect correction. The control group was slightly older than the multiple sclerosis patient group.

TCR beta repertoires were profiled from peripheral blood of 10 to 15 young patients with multiple sclerosis to demonstrate the VDJtools post-analysis software. The multiple sclerosis patients were children and adolescents between about 6 and 15 years of age. Sequencing input: blood. The chain is assembled from TRBV12-3 or TRBV12-4 and TRBJ1-2; the central 11 bases match TRBD1. This clonotype originated in a girl under 18 with multiple sclerosis. The CDR3 reads as follows: CASSSGQGENGYTF. In nucleotides, the sequence is TGTGCCAGCAGTTCGGGACAGGGGGAGAACGGCTACACCTTC.